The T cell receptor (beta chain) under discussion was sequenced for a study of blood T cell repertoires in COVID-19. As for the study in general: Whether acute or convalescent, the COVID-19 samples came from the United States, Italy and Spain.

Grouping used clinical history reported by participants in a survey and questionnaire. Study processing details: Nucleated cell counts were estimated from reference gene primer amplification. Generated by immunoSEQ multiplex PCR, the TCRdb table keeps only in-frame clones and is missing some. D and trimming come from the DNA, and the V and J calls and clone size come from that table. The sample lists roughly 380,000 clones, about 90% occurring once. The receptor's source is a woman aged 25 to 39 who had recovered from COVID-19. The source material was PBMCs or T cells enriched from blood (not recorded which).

The CDR3 loop is CASSLGSSGSSYEQYF. Written as DNA, the CDR3 is TGCGCCAGCAGCTTGGGGTCTAGCGGAAGCTCCTACGAGCAGTACTTC. The gene calls are TRBV5-1 and TRBJ2-7, with 7 bases that match TRBD2. Germline CDR1 reads SGHRS; CDR2 reads YFSETQ. The trim removed 0 bases at V and 0 bases at J, leaving 6 bases unmatched. This CDR3 has 16 residues.